The next 10 T cell receptor beta chains were all read from a single sample in a study of T cell changes during pregnancy in multiple sclerosis. TCRdb keeps only in-frame clones here, not all; method: immunoSEQ multiplex PCR. Here the sample spans about 71,000 clones, about 92% being singletons. The sample in question was peripheral blood, obtained in the third trimester of pregnancy. The receptors were sampled from a female donor with multiple sclerosis, enrolled in a pregnancy study.

The CDR3, as DNA: TGTGCCAGCAGTGAGATCCCTAGCGGGTACTTCAATGAGCAGTTCTTC. It translates to CASSEIPSGYFNEQFF. The V and J genes are TRBV11-2 and TRBJ2-1; the match to TRBD2 covers 8 bases. Unmatched junction bases numbered 13, after V lost 6 bases and J lost 6 bases. This CDR3 region has 16 residues. Germline CDR1 reads SGHAT; CDR2 reads FQNNGV.

This chain links TRBV5-8 with TRBJ2-1; D possibly corresponds to TRBD1 (6 bases). Trimming took 0 bases from V and 4 from J, leaving 11 bases between them. Germline CDR1 is SGHTS and CDR2 is YDEGEE. The CDR3 extends over 15 amino acids. DNA for the CDR3: TGTGCCAGCAGCTTGGAGGGACAAGGATACAATGAGCAGTTCTTC. Translation gives CASSLEGQGYNEQFF.

This chain connects TRBV5-1 to TRBJ2-1, with D tentatively TRBD1 (5 bases). Germline V gene data show CDR1 as SGHRS and CDR2 as YFSETQ. This CDR3 region has 14 residues. Deletions cut 2 bases from V and 9 bases from J, with 15 bases between. The DNA of the CDR3 is TGCGCCAGCAGCTTAACCAGGGTCGTGGTTGAGCAGTTCTTC. As protein: CASSLTRVVVEQFF.

This rearrangement joins TRBV2 to TRBJ1-1; D perhaps matches TRBD1 (5 bases). This CDR3 has 12 amino acids. The V gene's germline CDR1 is SNHLY and CDR2 FYNNEI. V lost 2 bases, J lost 6 bases, and 7 bases lay in between. The CDR3 region has the DNA TGTGCCAGCAGTGAATTAGGGGCTGAAGCTTTCTTT. Encoded protein: CASSELGAEAFF.

The chain carries TRBV4-3 and TRBJ2-3, with TRBD2 matching over 10 bases. CDR1 LGHNA and CDR2 YSLEER come from the germline V gene. CDR3 size: 17 residues. V lost 1 base, J lost 2 bases, and 6 bases stayed unmatched. CDR3 protein: CASSQVSGRPDTDTQYF. The DNA for the CDR3 is TGCGCCAGCAGCCAAGTTAGCGGGAGGCCTGACACAGATACGCAGTATTTT.

V gene TRBV18 combines with J gene TRBJ2-1; D is perhaps TRBD2 (5 bases). V was pared by 6 bases and J by 2 bases, with 17 bases between. Looked up from germline, CDR1 is KGHSH and CDR2 is LQKENI. This CDR3 is built from 16 residues. CDR3 region: CASSPEGGRPYNEQFF. Written as DNA, the CDR3 is TGTGCCAGCTCCCCCGAGGGCGGACGTCCCTACAATGAGCAGTTCTTC.

The gene calls are TRBV5-1 and TRBJ2-1; TRBD2 agrees at 12 bases. This CDR3 has 16 residues. CDR1 SGHRS and CDR2 YFSETQ come from the germline V gene. V gave up 3 bases and J gave up 9 bases; unmatched junction bases: 10. DNA for the CDR3: TGCGCCAGCAGCTCAAAGACTAGCGGGAGAGTAGGTGAGCAGTTCTTC. The encoded protein is CASSSKTSGRVGEQFF. The full variable domain, rest sourced from reference TRBV5-1 and TRBJ2-1, is KAGVTQTPRYLIKTRGQQVTLSCSPISGHRSVSWYQQTPGQGLQFLFEYFSETQRNKGNFPGRFSGRQFSNSRSEMNVSTLELGDSALYLCASSSKTSGRVGEQFFGPGTRLTVL.

The chain links TRBV30 to TRBJ1-5, with D possibly TRBD1 on 5 matching bases. Germline V gene lookup returns CDR1 GTSNPN and CDR2 SVGIG (reference sequence). The CDR3 consists of 12 residues. V was shortened by 2 bases and J by 9 bases, with 11 bases between the two germline ends. CDR3 protein: CAWSRVGGPQHF. The DNA for the CDR3 is TGTGCCTGGAGTAGGGTCGGGGGGCCCCAGCATTTT.

This chain joins TRBV28 and TRBJ2-7; 8 bases are shared with TRBD1. The V segment lost 5 bases and the J segment 5 bases; nucleotides outside the gene matches: 8. This CDR3 has 14 residues. The germline V gene has CDR1 MDHEN and CDR2 SYDVKM. CDR3 in DNA: TGTGCCAGCAGTCCCGGACAGGGCCCTAACGAGCAGTACTTC. Translated, it gives CASSPGQGPNEQYF.

The rearrangement joins TRBV28 to TRBJ2-3, with D perhaps TRBD1 (5 bases). The CDR3 runs to 12 residues. The germline V and J ends were trimmed by 5 bases and 4 bases, with 7 bases remaining between them. CDR1 MDHEN and CDR2 SYDVKM come from the germline V gene. For the CDR3, the DNA is TGTGCCAGCAGTGGGGCACCAGATACGCAGTATTTT. Translating gives CASSGAPDTQYF.